This passage covers 23 T cell receptor beta chains from one sample sequenced in a study of metastatic and nonmetastatic thyroid tumors. TCRdb re-processed the PCR reads through MiXCR. The sample records 20,000 to 25,000 clones, about 40% being singletons. Prior to thyroid surgery, none of the patients had received any treatment. The sequenced sample was blood. These receptors were taken from a male donor with papillary thyroid cancer or a benign thyroid nodule (not recorded which). Some clones in this sample may be carry-over from other donors' samples.

This clone was recorded at least ten times. The conserved final phenylalanine or tryptophan is absent from the CDR3, which likely points to a read error. The chain joins TRBV20-1 to TRBJ2-1, with D possibly matching TRBD2 (6 bases). Per germline, CDR1 DFQATT and CDR2 SNEGSKA (reference sequence). The V gene lost 3 bases and the J gene lost 2 bases, with 11 bases spanning the gap. This CDR3 has 14 amino acids. This CDR3 reads CSASSGYPYNEQFV. The CDR3 DNA sequence: TGCAGTGCTAGTAGCGGCTACCCCTACAATGAGCAGTTCGTC.

This clone turned up a few times. The chain employs TRBV19 and TRBJ1-4; no definite D call. The germline gives CDR1 LNHDA, CDR2 SQIVND (reference sequence). Trimming stripped 4 bases from V and 13 bases from J, with 13 bases between. This CDR3 is 12 amino acids long. The CDR3 region has the DNA TGTGCCAGTAGTAGCCCCCGAAGGGCACTGTTTTTT. Its translation: CASSSPRRALFF. The full variable domain, its missing parts supplied by reference TRBV19 and TRBJ1-4, is DGGITQSPKYLFRKEGQNVTLSCEQNLNHDAMYWYRQDPGQGLRLIYYSQIVNDFQKGDIAEGYSVSREKKESFPLTVTSAQKNPTAFYLCASSSPRRALFFGSGTQLSVL.

The table lists this clone with many counts. The V gene is TRBV18, the J gene TRBJ2-1; the D is unclear. The germline V gene encodes CDR1 KGHSH and CDR2 LQKENI. The CDR3 has 12 residues. V lost 1 base and J 5 bases, leaving 3 bases between the germline ends. The CDR3 region is CASSPQDNEQFF. In nucleotides, the CDR3 is TGTGCCAGCTCACCACAGGACAATGAGCAGTTCTTC.

This clone was detected ten times or more. CDR3 bases: TGTGCCAGCAGTCCCGGACTGGGTACCCCCAACAATGAGCAGTTCTTC. Translated, it gives CASSPGLGTPNNEQFF. The chain joins TRBV27 to TRBJ2-1, with D perhaps TRBD2 (5 bases). The CDR3 is 16 amino acids. Germline CDR1 reads MNHEY; CDR2 reads SMNVEV (reference sequence). V lost 5 bases and J lost 5, with 19 bases in between.

This clone was recorded at least ten times. The chain uses TRBV10-3 and TRBJ1-6; 8 bases are shared with TRBD1. The germline V gene encodes CDR1 ENHRY and CDR2 SYGVKD. The CDR3 extends over 15 amino acids. Trimming cost V 6 bases and J 7 bases; bases outside gene matches: 8. CDR3 DNA sequence: TGTGCCATCAGGCCAGAACAGGGGGGGAATTCACCCCTCCACTTT. Protein product: CAIRPEQGGNSPLHF.

The J gene is TRBJ2-2, the V gene TRBV6-2 or TRBV6-3; 9 bases match TRBD2. V shed 5 bases, J shed 3 bases, and the junction held 16 bases outside the gene matches. The CDR3 spans 19 residues. Germline V CDR1 and CDR2: MNHEY, SVGEGT. The CDR3 DNA reads as TGTGCCAGCAGTACCTCCGGGACTAGCAAACTGGGTTACACCGGGGAGCTGTTTTTT. This codes for CASSTSGTSKLGYTGELFF.

The rearrangement links TRBV10-3 to TRBJ2-1, with TRBD2 as a possible D gene (6 bases). Trimming pared 4 bases from V and 0 bases from J, leaving 16 bases between. This CDR3 is built from 17 residues. Germline V gene sequence: CDR1 ENHRY, CDR2 SYGVKD. CDR3 in amino acids: CAISGSPRGGSYNEQFF. Written as DNA, the CDR3 is TGTGCCATCAGTGGGTCCCCGAGGGGAGGCTCCTACAATGAGCAGTTCTTC.

By share, this clone counts as medium-sized (0.01 to 0.1%). This chain joins TRBV6-1 and TRBJ2-3; TRBD2 is a possible D gene (7 bases). The CDR3 is 16 amino acids. The V gene lost 2 bases and the J gene lost 7 bases, with 19 bases spanning the gap. The germline gives CDR1 MNHNS, CDR2 SASEGT. The CDR3 is CASSETRGGSTNTQYF. The CDR3 nucleotides are TGTGCCAGCAGTGAAACGAGGGGGGGAAGTACAAATACGCAGTATTTT.

The chain couples TRBV7-3 to TRBJ2-3; 8 bases are a match to TRBD1. Germline V gene lookup returns CDR1 SGHTA and CDR2 FQGTGA. V lost 4 bases to trimming and J lost 2 bases; unmatched junction nucleotides: 5. This CDR3 contains 15 residues. The CDR3 spells CASSSTGVPTDTQYF. CDR3 bases: TGTGCCAGCAGCTCGACAGGGGTACCCACAGATACGCAGTATTTT.

This clone appeared many times. This chain connects TRBV7-6 to TRBJ2-2, with 11 bases lining up with TRBD1. CDR1 and CDR2 from the germline V gene are SGHVS and FNYEAQ. The CDR3 is 15 residues long. With V trimmed by 5 bases and J by 6 bases, 5 bases remained unmatched. The CDR3, as DNA: TGTGCCAGCAGCCTATCGGGACAGGGGGCCGGGGAGCTGTTTTTT. It codes for CASSLSGQGAGELFF.

This rearrangement joins TRBV7-2 to TRBJ2-1; weak D call: TRBD1 (6 bases). CDR1 SGHTA and CDR2 FQGNSA come from the germline V gene. V shed 0 bases and J shed 6 bases, with 12 bases lying between them. The CDR3 covers 15 residues. Here the CDR3 reads CASSLARGPGNEQFF. The CDR3 region has the DNA TGTGCCAGCAGCTTAGCCAGGGGACCGGGCAATGAGCAGTTCTTC.

This clone was counted between two and nine times. This sequence joins TRBV6-2 or TRBV6-3 and TRBJ2-7; tentative D call: TRBD2 (6 bases). V shed 1 base and J shed 2 bases, with 9 bases lying between them. This CDR3 is built from 14 residues. Germline-derived CDR1 and CDR2 are MNHEY and SVGEGT. CDR3 bases: TGTGCCAGCAGTTACTGGGACTTAACCTACGAGCAGTACTTC. Amino acid sequence: CASSYWDLTYEQYF.

This clone is classed as medium-sized. The chain uses TRBV28 and TRBJ1-1; tentative D call: TRBD1 (5 bases). Per germline, CDR1 MDHEN and CDR2 SYDVKM. The CDR3 spans 13 residues. V shed 5 bases and J shed 3 bases, with 10 bases lying between them. CDR3 in amino acids: CASSGTAHTEAFF. The CDR3, as DNA: TGTGCCAGCAGTGGGACTGCGCACACTGAAGCTTTCTTT.

This clone was counted at least ten times. This may stem from a read error, because a much larger clone lies one nucleotide away. The missing conserved phenylalanine or tryptophan at the end of this CDR3 makes a read error likely. The V call is TRBV7-7, the J call TRBJ2-1; 12 bases match TRBD2. Germline loops: CDR1 SSHAT, CDR2 FNYEAQ (reference sequence). Unmatched junction bases numbered 12, after V lost 4 bases and J lost 5 bases. This CDR3 has 18 amino acids. CDR3 bases: TGTGCCAGCAGCTCAGCCGGGACTAGCGGGTTCCCCCACAATGAGCAGTTCGTC. Its protein is CASSSAGTSGFPHNEQFV.

This clone was recorded many times. The CDR3 nucleotides are TGTGCCAGCAGTTTACGAAACAGCAGGGCCCACGAGCAGTACTTC. It codes for CASSLRNSRAHEQYF. This chain links TRBV28 with TRBJ2-7; D is perhaps TRBD1 (5 bases). V lost 2 bases, J lost 5 bases, and 16 bases lay in between. Looked up from germline, CDR1 is MDHEN and CDR2 is SYDVKM. The CDR3 is 15 residues long.

The rearrangement joins TRBV2 to TRBJ2-7, with 10 bases aligning to TRBD2. The germline V gene has CDR1 SNHLY and CDR2 FYNNEI. The J segment lost 7 bases and the V segment lost 2 bases, leaving 8 bases of the junction unmatched. CDR3 size: 15 residues. For the CDR3, the DNA is TGTGCCAGCAGTGAAAGAGCGGGAGGGCCGGGGGAGCAGTACTTC. Its translation is CASSERAGGPGEQYF.

This clone has only a few counts. This chain joins TRBV6-1 and TRBJ1-6; 10 nucleotides agree with TRBD1. Germline-derived CDR1 and CDR2 are MNHNS and SASEGT. CDR3 length: 15 residues. Losses at the gene ends were 4 bases for V and 7 bases for J; bases not matched to a gene: 4. The CDR3 DNA sequence: TGTGCCAGCAGTGTCGGACAGGGGGGAAATTCACCCCTCCACTTT. Encoded protein: CASSVGQGGNSPLHF.

This clone was seen only once. The chain couples TRBV20-1 to TRBJ1-5; no definite D call. Trimming shortened V by 1 base and J by 0 bases, and 16 bases separated the two germline ends. CDR1 and CDR2 (germline): DFQATT, SNEGSKA (reference sequence). The CDR3 contains 17 residues. CDR3 sequence (DNA): TGCAGTGCTAGAGCATCGGGAGTAGGGCTTAGCAATCAGCCCCAGCATTTT. It translates to CSARASGVGLSNQPQHF.

J is TRBJ2-3 and V is TRBV6-1; D is unresolved. V gave up 10 bases and J gave up 4 bases, with 9 bases separating them. The CDR3 is 11 residues long. Per germline, CDR1 MNHNS and CDR2 SASEGT. The DNA of the CDR3 is TGTGCCACCCCCGGGTCAGATACGCAGTATTTT. Translating gives CATPGSDTQYF.

This clone is judged medium-sized. This chain joins TRBV4-3 and TRBJ2-1, with TRBD2 identical over 9 bases. J lost 4 bases, V lost 1 base, and 8 bases had no gene match. The germline V gene has CDR1 LGHNA and CDR2 YSLEER. The CDR3 length is 17 residues. CDR3 region: CASSQAGGSGRYNEQFF. CDR3 nucleotide sequence: TGCGCCAGCAGCCAAGCGGGGGGGAGCGGGAGGTACAATGAGCAGTTCTTC.

This clone was observed a few times. The chain links TRBV28 to TRBJ2-4; TRBD1 is a possible D gene (7 bases). CDR1 is MDHEN and CDR2 is SYDVKM in the germline V gene. Trimming left V 7 bases short and J 4 bases short, with 14 bases between. CDR3 length: 14 amino acids. CDR3 sequence reads: CASNPQGRKNIQYF. In DNA form, the CDR3 reads TGTGCCAGCAATCCACAGGGGAGGAAAAACATTCAGTACTTC.

This clone was counted a few times. The rearrangement links TRBV19 to TRBJ2-2, with D possibly TRBD1 on 6 matching bases. The CDR3 has 13 amino acids. V was cut by 5 bases and J by 8 bases, with 12 bases left in between. Per the germline V gene, CDR1 is LNHDA and CDR2 is SQIVND (reference sequence). CDR3 protein: CASSQGTSGELFF. CDR3 sequence (DNA): TGTGCCAGTAGTCAGGGGACGTCGGGGGAGCTGTTTTTT.

This clone was detected only a few times. This sequence joins TRBV6-5 and TRBJ2-2, with D perhaps being TRBD1 or TRBD2 (5 bases each). The CDR3 totals 17 residues. V was trimmed by 2 bases and J by 5 bases, leaving 18 bases between them. Per the germline V gene, CDR1 is MNHEY and CDR2 is SVGAGI. DNA of the CDR3: TGTGCCAGCAGTTACCACGGGACCTCTCCGGGGACCGGGGAGCTGTTTTTT. This sequence encodes CASSYHGTSPGTGELFF.